This T cell receptor beta chain was documented in a study of response to subunit inactivated influenza vaccine. The V and J ends lost 4 bases and 6 bases, in that order; junction bases with no gene match: 3. Germline V gives CDR1 MNHEY, CDR2 SVGEGT. This CDR3 contains 13 residues. One entry per CDR3 protein results from TCRdb running MiXCR on the RT-PCR reads. Among around 790,000 distinct CDR3 sequences listed, 21% were seen once. Study outcomes and limitations: The authors offered the suggestion that each seasonal influenza vaccination recruits few new T cells.

The sample holds many counts of this clonotype. Its target is not known. The TCR was taken from a man aged 45-60 years who received an inactivated influenza vaccine. V is TRBV6-2 or TRBV6-3 and J is TRBJ1-2; 9 bases are shared with TRBD1. The material was PBMCs from blood, obtained more than 4 days after vaccination. DNA for the CDR3: TGTGCCAGCAGTTGGACAGGGGTGGATGGCTACACCTTC. Translation: CASSWTGVDGYTF.